The following is a T cell receptor (beta chain) sequence with its context. The data were produced by immunoSEQ multiplex PCR, yet TCRdb's version contains in-frame clones alone and is incomplete. The table has about 130,000 clones, around 81% seen once. The data derive from a study of blood T cell repertoires in COVID-19. On the study more broadly: COVID-19 samples, acute and convalescent, were from the United States, Italy and Spain. T cells, B-cell-depleted T cells, or PBMCs provided the cDNA or gDNA that served as material.

The CDR3 totals 16 residues. Germline V lookup: CDR1 MNHEY, CDR2 SMNVEV (reference sequence). The V and J ends lost 5 bases and 7 bases, in that order; junction bases with no gene match: 15. While infection was still active, Seattle patients were enrolled and then followed longitudinally. The gene calls are TRBV27 and TRBJ1-2, with 8 bases fitting TRBD1. The clonotype was recovered from a man aged 25-40 years with COVID-19, enrolled during active disease. What was sequenced was peripheral blood. The CDR3 sequence is CASSPLSGGISGGYTF. CDR3 bases: TGTGCCAGCAGTCCGCTGTCAGGGGGCATTTCGGGTGGCTACACCTTC.